This T cell receptor beta chain was documented in a study of T cells in Graves' hyperthyroidism and ophthalmopathy (dated by TCRdb to between 2018 and 2020). Background for the entire study: Peripheral blood was sampled at the time of initial diagnosis, prior to any treatment. To identify distinguishing TCR V-J signatures, a discovery cohort of 95 to 100 patients was used, comprising 40 to 45 with Graves' ophthalmopathy and 55 to 65 with stable Graves' hyperthyroidism. Once sampling was done, hyperthyroidism patients were given methimazole at a starting dose of 30 mg daily, whereas ophthalmopathy patients were given high-dose intravenous methylprednisolone. Prospective prediction of ophthalmopathy was tested in an independent validation cohort of fewer than 20 hyperthyroidism patients and 17 patients who later progressed to ophthalmopathy. The study also compared thyroid tissue and blood T-cell repertoires from more than 5 Graves' hyperthyroidism patients. The roughly 100 discovery patients were randomly split 7:3 into training and test sets. The paper describes TCR Vbeta CDR3 sequencing of 135 peripheral blood samples, made up of under 50 ophthalmopathy patients, roughly 72 hyperthyroidism patients and approximately 17 progressor patients.

As for this clonotype: Its antigen is currently not known. No base quality values were provided; no much bigger clone lies one nucleotide off.

What the authors observed across the whole study: A model built on a 13 V-J signature distinguished ophthalmopathy from stable hyperthyroidism, reaching around 90% sensitivity and under 84% specificity in cross-validation and 80%/75% in testing. During validation, the model predicted progression to ophthalmopathy a median of approximately 6.5 months ahead of onset, with almost 71% sensitivity and under 85% specificity. Most expanded thyroid clonotypes (frequency above 0.001) were also detected in blood, suggesting blood repertoires may reflect thyroid immune responses. No statistical method was used to fix the sample size in advance, and group allocation was not hidden from the investigators.

Unmatched junction bases come to 7, with V trimmed by 4 bases and J by 3 bases. Its CDR3 holds 16 amino acids, cysteine through phenylalanine. The CDR3 DNA has 48 bases and is translated from base 1. A patient counted as having stable Graves' hyperthyroidism if no progression to ophthalmopathy occurred over 18 months of follow-up. Hyperthyroidism patients were aged 18 to 65 years and newly diagnosed, with disease duration of less than 2 months. Patients with uncontrolled infections, other autoimmune diseases, pregnancy or lactation were excluded. Clinical symptoms, serum thyroxine and TRAb, thyroid ultrasound, and orbital computed tomography formed the basis for the diagnoses. Ficoll-Paque density gradient centrifugation was used to isolate PBMCs from around 10 ml of fresh peripheral blood. Trizol reagent was used to extract total RNA, and RNA quality was then checked on an Agilent 2100 Bioanalyzer.

The TCR beta CDR3 regions were amplified from RNA transcripts. A first-round RT-PCR of the TCR CDR3 used the HTBI primer set with the Qiagen OneStep RT-PCR kit. A second multiplex PCR round built the libraries, followed by size selection and purification. The libraries were sequenced on an Illumina HiSeq2000 using paired-end 100 bp reads. The study's own analysis went as follows. SOAPnuke was used to process the raw data, with reads discarded if the reads contained adapters or uncalled bases, had a mean Phred below 15, or lacked an exact constant-primer or identifier match. High-quality paired reads were merged using COPE v1.2.5, and each unique nucleotide sequence was defined as a clonotype. MiTCR v1.1 was used to align clonotypes to the IMGT TRBV, TRBD and TRBJ reference segments. The analysis included only V-J combinations with a frequency above 0.0001, which together covered over 98% of the repertoires. The TCS score was defined as the ratio of F50 (clonal expansion) to E x V (chaos), calculated using BLOSUM62-based TCRdist between CDR3 peptides within each V-J. Welch's t-statistics and random forest reduced some 510 V-J features to 10 to 15, which were used in a naive Bayes classifier (R e1071). TCRdb reprocessing: public reads trimmed at Q25 with fastp, clones called with MiXCR, in-frame beta chains kept. Rows are unified per CDR3 protein, each entry keeping the most common DNA and genes. Here the V and J calls rest on TCRdb's processing, not on the authors' analysis. The sample profile shows about 420,000 distinct CDR3 sequences; about a sixth of them were found once. The ten largest clones capture approximately 7.5% of the sample.

The sequenced material came from blood. The receptor was derived from a woman aged 18-35 years with Graves' hyperthyroidism. Recombination joined TRBV12-3 or TRBV12-4 with TRBJ2-3; the junction holds 10 bases that match TRBD2. For the CDR3, the sequence is CASSYVAGGGTDTQYF. DNA sequence: TGTGCCAGCAGTTATGTAGCGGGGGGCGGGACAGATACGCAGTATTTT.